The 28 T cell receptor beta chains below were found in one sample sequenced in a study of T-cell memory formation after mild COVID-19. TCRdb re-analysed the 5' RACE reads in MiXCR, keeping a single row per CDR3 protein. The data show roughly 120,000 distinct CDR3 sequences, approximately 15% seen once. The sequenced material came from PBMCs or a T cell subset sorted from them (not recorded which). Receptors were obtained from an adult woman who had mild COVID-19 (a few samples of this study predate the infection). Cell type and time point are not known.

This clonotype was counted many times. The chain is built from TRBV6-5 and TRBJ2-1, with 10 bases lining up with TRBD2. The V gene's germline CDR1 is MNHEY and CDR2 SVGAGI. V shed 7 bases and J 3 bases; nucleotides not matched to a gene: 15. The CDR3 totals 18 residues. The CDR3 loop is CASIQHYNLAGVYNEQFF. The CDR3 DNA reads TGTGCCAGCATTCAACATTACAACCTAGCGGGAGTCTACAATGAGCAGTTCTTC.

This clonotype was detected once. J is TRBJ1-5 and V is TRBV24-1; D remains unclear. The V end lost 3 bases, the J end lost 6 bases, and 11 bases lay between the germline ends. The CDR3 loop spans 14 amino acids. The germline V gene encodes CDR1 KGHDR and CDR2 SFDVKD. This CDR3 is CATSDTRTLQPQHF. CDR3 sequence (DNA): TGTGCCACCAGTGATACTAGGACTCTTCAGCCCCAGCATTTT.

This clonotype was observed a handful of times. The chain recombines TRBV3-1 with TRBJ2-2, with a tentative D call TRBD2 (6 bases). V was pared by 0 bases and J by 7 bases, with 9 bases between. Germline assignment: CDR1 LGHDT and CDR2 YNNKEL (reference sequence). This CDR3 is built from 14 residues. The CDR3 DNA is TGTGCCAGCAGCCAAGATCCGGGAGTCGGGGAGCTGTTTTTT. Amino acids: CASSQDPGVGELFF.

This chain uses TRBV3-1 with TRBJ1-2; 7 nucleotides align to TRBD1. With V trimmed by 4 bases and J by 2 bases, 7 bases remained unmatched. Germline V gene sequence: CDR1 LGHDT, CDR2 YNNKEL (reference sequence). CDR3 size: 15 residues. The CDR3 DNA reads as TGTGCCAGCAGCCCCACGACAGGGTGGAACTATGGCTACACCTTC. Protein sequence: CASSPTTGWNYGYTF.

In the case of this clonotype: One end of the junction varies from germline; a read error may be responsible. The chain uses TRBV5-6 and TRBJ1-5; 7 bases fit TRBD1. CDR3 length: 14 amino acids. CDR1 SGHDT and CDR2 YYEEEE come from the germline V gene. The CDR3: CASSWNRGNQPQHF. CDR3 DNA: TGTGCCAGCAGCTGGAACAGGGGCAACCAGCCCCAGCATTTT.

A few counts support this clonotype. The J gene is TRBJ2-3, the V gene TRBV12-3 or TRBV12-4, with TRBD2 identical over 7 bases. Trimming removed 3 bases from V and 1 base from J; junction bases left unmatched: 4. The CDR3 is made up of 15 amino acids. In nucleotides, the CDR3 is TGTGCCAGCAGTTTTTTAAGCGGGGGCACAGATACGCAGTATTTT. This translates into CASSFLSGGTDTQYF.

The J gene is TRBJ2-1, the V gene TRBV29-1; 8 positions match TRBD2. The V segment lost 3 bases and the J segment 3 bases; nucleotides outside the gene matches: 4. The CDR3 is made up of 14 amino acids. Germline V gives CDR1 SQVTM, CDR2 ANQGSEA. CDR3 region: CSVDGTRDYNEQFF. The CDR3, as DNA: TGCAGCGTTGACGGGACTAGAGACTACAATGAGCAGTTCTTC.

This sequence joins TRBV12-3 or TRBV12-4 and TRBJ1-3; D is possibly TRBD1 (6 bases). The CDR3 length is 15 residues. V shed 2 bases and J shed 3 bases, with 11 bases lying between them. CDR3 nucleotides: TGTGCCAGCAGTTTAAGGGGGGCAGGTGGAAACACCATATATTTT. Its translation: CASSLRGAGGNTIYF.

In its sample, this clonotype was seen a few times. V is TRBV7-2 and J is TRBJ1-3; possible D gene TRBD1, 5 bases. CDR1 and CDR2 (germline): SGHTA, FQGNSA. Trimming stripped 3 bases from V and 3 bases from J, with 15 bases between. This CDR3 region has 16 residues. CDR3 loop: CASSLTQGVVGNTIYF. The CDR3 DNA is TGTGCCAGCAGCTTGACCCAGGGCGTTGTTGGAAACACCATATATTTT.

This chain links TRBV29-1 with TRBJ1-2, with D perhaps TRBD1 (6 bases). Germline V gene lookup returns CDR1 SQVTM and CDR2 ANQGSEA. V lost 4 bases to trimming and J lost 6 bases, with 21 bases between them. The length of the CDR3 is 15 residues. The CDR3 nucleotides are TGCAGCGTTGGTTTACAGGGAGTAAATGGGGATGGCTACACCTTC. Amino acid sequence: CSVGLQGVNGDGYTF.

The genes are TRBV7-3 and TRBJ2-3; D uncertain. This CDR3 has 15 amino acids. V shed 0 bases and J shed 4 bases, with 11 bases lying between them. CDR1 is SGHTA and CDR2 is FQGTGA in the germline V gene. CDR3 nucleotide sequence: TGTGCCAGCAGCTTAACGGGTGTCAGCCCAGATACGCAGTATTTT. Amino acid sequence: CASSLTGVSPDTQYF. Full variable domain (rest looked up from reference TRBV7-3 and TRBJ2-3): GAGVSQTPSNKVTEKGKYVELRCDPISGHTALYWYRQSLGQGPEFLIYFQGTGAADDSGLPNDRFFAVRPEGSVSTLKIQRTERGDSAVYLCASSLTGVSPDTQYFGPGTRLTVL.

This chain connects TRBV15 to TRBJ2-5; 8 bases align to TRBD2. The germline V gene encodes CDR1 LNHNV and CDR2 YYDKDF (reference sequence). The length of the CDR3 is 15 residues. J lost 1 base, V lost 5 bases, and 6 bases had no gene match. The CDR3 bases are TGTGCCACCAGCGCCAGCGGGAGTCGCCAAGAGACCCAGTACTTC. Its protein is CATSASGSRQETQYF. Full variable domain (missing parts from reference TRBV15 and TRBJ2-5): DAMVIQNPRYQVTQFGKPVTLSCSQTLNHNVMYWYQQKSSQAPKLLFHYYDKDFNNEADTPDNFQSRRPNTSFCFLDIRSPGLGDTAMYLCATSASGSRQETQYFGPGTRLLVL.

The chain couples TRBV4-1 to TRBJ1-2, with 10 bases identical to TRBD1. Germline CDR1 reads MGHRA; CDR2 reads YSYEKL. The CDR3 is made up of 15 amino acids. J was trimmed by 10 bases and V by 1 base; bases with no gene match: 9. The CDR3 nucleotides are TGCGCCAGCAGCCAAGGGACTGGGACAGGGGAAGCCTACACCTTC. It is translated as CASSQGTGTGEAYTF.

The genes are TRBV14 and TRBJ1-4; no reliable D call. Germline assignment: CDR1 SGHDN and CDR2 FVKESK. Between the trimmed V and J ends, which lost 1 base and 0 bases, there was a span of 6 bases. CDR3 size: 15 residues. In DNA form, the CDR3 reads TGTGCCAGCAGCCAAGTGGCAGCAACTAATGAAAAACTGTTTTTT. Amino acid sequence: CASSQVAATNEKLFF.

The chain uses TRBV21-1 and TRBJ2-7; the table's D call of TRBD1 was not tested on the DNA. TRBV21-1 is tagged as a pseudogene. The CDR3 length is 18 residues. CDR3 in amino acids: CDSSKGWDRGRRTDEQYF. For the CDR3, the DNA is TGTGACAGCAGCAAAGGGTGGGACAGGGGGCGCAGGACCGACGAGCAGTACTTC.

In its sample, this clonotype was seen a few times. The gene calls are TRBV4-2 and TRBJ2-7, with a weak D call TRBD2 (7 bases). V dropped 4 bases and J dropped 1 base, with 14 bases sitting between them. This CDR3 is 15 amino acids long. Germline lookup yields CDR1 LGHNA and CDR2 YNFKEQ. In DNA, the CDR3 is TGTGCCAGCAGCCGGCAGGGGCGGGGGTCCTACGAGCAGTACTTC. It is translated as CASSRQGRGSYEQYF.

This chain connects TRBV24-1 to TRBJ1-1; D gene uncertain. Trimming removed 2 bases at V and 0 bases at J, with 9 bases between. The germline CDR1 and CDR2 sequences are KGHDR and SFDVKD. There are 15 residues in the CDR3. The CDR3 DNA follows: TGTGCCACCAGTGATTCAACTGCTATGAACACTGAAGCTTTCTTT. Translation gives CATSDSTAMNTEAFF.

The chain joins TRBV7-8 to TRBJ2-3; perhaps TRBD1 as D (5 bases). V was pared by 2 bases and J by 0 bases, with 12 bases between. CDR1 and CDR2 (germline): SGHVS, FQNEAQ. This CDR3 is 16 amino acids long. The CDR3 loop is CASSLNSQGSTDTQYF. The CDR3 bases are TGTGCCAGCAGCTTAAATTCGCAGGGTAGCACAGATACGCAGTATTTT.

This clonotype was seen a few times. At one boundary the junction diverges from the germline segment, which might be a read error. The genes are TRBV7-7 and TRBJ2-3; possibly TRBD1 for D (6 bases). Per germline, CDR1 SSHAT and CDR2 FNYEAQ (reference sequence). The CDR3 has 15 residues. Here the CDR3 reads CASRRTASSTDTQYF. CDR3 nucleotide sequence: TGTGCTAGCAGACGGACAGCTTCTAGCACAGATACGCAGTATTTT.

The V and J genes are TRBV19 and TRBJ1-4; D gene ambiguous. There are 14 residues in the CDR3. V was cut by 3 bases and J by 5 bases, with 10 bases left in between. Per the germline V gene, CDR1 is LNHDA and CDR2 is SQIVND (reference sequence). CDR3 DNA: TGTGCCAGTAGTATTTCGGGTAGGAATGAAAAACTGTTTTTT. Its protein is CASSISGRNEKLFF.

This clonotype has a count of ten or more. This chain connects TRBV6-2 or TRBV6-3 to TRBJ2-7, with 11 bases aligning to TRBD2. CDR1 MNHEY and CDR2 SVGEGT come from the germline V gene. The V and J ends lost 6 bases and 4 bases, in that order; junction bases with no gene match: 11. The CDR3 consists of 16 residues. The CDR3 region has the DNA TGTGCCAGCAGACCACTAGCGGGAGTCTCCGGTTACGAGCAGTACTTC. Residues: CASRPLAGVSGYEQYF.

This clonotype was seen a few times. This chain connects TRBV12-3 or TRBV12-4 to TRBJ2-3; D remains ambiguous. The CDR3 extends over 11 amino acids. V dropped 6 bases and J dropped 5 bases, with 6 bases sitting between them. The CDR3 nucleotides are TGTGCCAGCAGCCTCCAAGATACGCAGTATTTT. This gives the protein CASSLQDTQYF.

This clonotype was detected only once. CDR3 nucleotide sequence: TGTGCCAGCAGCGTAGGAGCGGGGGGGATAAACACCGGGGAGCTGTTTTTT. This gives the protein CASSVGAGGINTGELFF. The chain links TRBV9 to TRBJ2-2; TRBD2 aligns across 10 bases. The CDR3 has 17 amino acids. Germline trimming cut 0 bases from V and 2 bases from J; bases unmatched to any gene: 4. Germline V gene data show CDR1 as SGDLS and CDR2 as YYNGEE.

This clonotype was found a few times. This chain joins TRBV6-6 and TRBJ2-2, with TRBD1 identical over 12 bases. Per germline, CDR1 MNHNY and CDR2 SVGAGI (reference sequence). This CDR3 is 18 amino acids long. J lost 0 bases, V lost 7 bases, and 9 bases had no gene match. CDR3 DNA: TGTGCCAGCAACCCCCGGGACAGGGGGCCAACGAACACCGGGGAGCTGTTTTTT. This codes for CASNPRDRGPTNTGELFF.

The chain links TRBV24-1 to TRBJ2-3; D possibly matches TRBD1 or TRBD2 (5 bases each). Trimming removed 3 bases at V and 1 base at J, with 10 bases between. Germline values: CDR1 KGHDR, CDR2 SFDVKD. The CDR3 contains 15 residues. The DNA of the CDR3 is TGTGCCACCAGTGATGGAGTGGGGGGCACAGATACGCAGTATTTT. It specifies CATSDGVGGTDTQYF.

This clonotype was picked up a small number of times. The chain carries TRBV14 and TRBJ2-1, with unresolved D. The CDR3 totals 12 residues. Germline values: CDR1 SGHDN, CDR2 FVKESK. The V end was cut by 1 base, the J end by 7 bases, with 5 bases between. The CDR3 here is CASSQGTNEQFF. The CDR3 DNA follows: TGTGCCAGCAGCCAAGGAACTAATGAGCAGTTCTTC.

The V call is TRBV29-1, the J call TRBJ2-1, with 7 bases identical to TRBD1. Germline V gene data show CDR1 as SQVTM and CDR2 as ANQGSEA. V gave up 1 base and J gave up 4 bases; unmatched junction bases: 4. This CDR3 spans 14 amino acids. This CDR3 reads CSVEGQGGYNEQFF. For the CDR3, the DNA is TGCAGCGTTGAAGGACAGGGCGGATACAATGAGCAGTTCTTC.

This chain joins TRBV18 and TRBJ1-1; tentative D call: TRBD1 (5 bases). Trimming cost V 2 bases and J 1 base, with 11 bases left between them. Per the germline V gene, CDR1 is KGHSH and CDR2 is LQKENI. This CDR3 is built from 15 residues. CDR3 in amino acids: CASSPVGGTNTEAFF. The CDR3 coding sequence is TGTGCCAGCTCACCAGTTGGGGGGACGAACACTGAAGCTTTCTTT.